This is a list of T cell receptor beta chains from one sample in a study of T-cell memory formation after mild COVID-19. TCRdb analysed the 5' RACE reads with MiXCR anew, one entry per CDR3 protein. Of 98,000 or so distinct CDR3 sequences listed, 18% were seen once; the top ten hold around 5.5%. The material sequenced was PBMCs or a T cell subset sorted from them (not recorded which). Receptor source: a man younger than 30 who had mild COVID-19 (a few samples of this study predate the infection). Cell type and time point are not known. The CDR3 runs from the conserved cysteine through the conserved F or W. D genes are given only for firm matches. Rows give clone size only sometimes, using once, few, many, or a class for an expanded clone.

len | d_gene | j_gene | v_gene | abundance | CDR3aa | CDR3nt
15 | NA | TRBJ2-2 | TRBV18 | many | CASSPLQGNTGELFF | TGTGCCAGCTCACCACTACAGGGGAACACCGGGGAGCTGTTTTTT
13 | NA | TRBJ1-5 | TRBV20-1 | NA | CSARDLTAQPQHF | TGCAGTGCTAGAGATCTCACAGCCCAGCCCCAGCATTTT
12 | TRBD1 | TRBJ2-7 | TRBV10-3 | NA | CAISESRGLQYF | TGTGCCATCAGTGAGTCAAGGGGGCTGCAGTACTTC
15 | NA | TRBJ2-6 | TRBV12-3/TRBV12-4 | many | CASTVGARGANVLTF | TGTGCCAGCACCGTAGGGGCGCGGGGGGCCAACGTCCTGACTTTC
15 | TRBD2 | TRBJ2-5 | TRBV5-1 | NA | CASRRGGPERETQYF | TGCGCCAGCAGACGGGGGGGACCGGAGAGGGAGACCCAGTACTTC
12 | NA | TRBJ1-1 | TRBV12-3/TRBV12-4 | few | CASRPRTQRAFF | TGTGCCAGCAGACCCCGGACTCAGCGAGCTTTCTTT
12 | NA | TRBJ2-2 | TRBV7-3 | few | CASSLGAGELFF | TGTGCCAGCAGCTTAGGGGCGGGGGAGCTGTTTTTT
13 | NA | TRBJ2-1 | TRBV7-8 | NA | CASSPDSHNEQFF | TGTGCCAGCAGCCCGGACTCACACAATGAGCAGTTCTTC
15 | TRBD2 | TRBJ2-2 | TRBV7-6 | many | CASSPGTTKTGELFF | TGTGCCAGCAGCCCGGGGACTACCAAAACCGGGGAGCTGTTTTTT
17 | NA | TRBJ2-3 | TRBV5-1 | NA | CASSAFSALRSTDTQYF | TGCGCCAGCAGCGCCTTCTCAGCCCTCCGGAGCACAGATACGCAGTATTTT
15 | NA | TRBJ2-2 | TRBV4-3 | few | CASSRGRSLTGELFF | TGCGCCAGCAGCCGGGGGAGAAGCCTCACCGGGGAGCTGTTTTTT
15 | NA | TRBJ1-3 | TRBV6-5 | few | CASSSSTGGRNTIYF | TGTGCCAGCAGTTCGTCCACGGGGGGGCGAAACACCATATATTTT
14 | NA | TRBJ1-6 | TRBV7-2 | few | CASSWRERNSPLHF | TGTGCCAGCAGCTGGCGGGAGCGAAATTCACCCCTCCACTTT
13 | TRBD1 | TRBJ1-2 | TRBV5-1 | few | CASSLTGDTGYTF | TGCGCCAGCAGCTTGACAGGGGATACTGGCTACACCTTC
14 | NA | TRBJ2-3 | TRBV4-3 | few | CASSQGAVSDTQYF | TGCGCCAGCAGCCAAGGGGCCGTAAGCGATACGCAGTATTTT
14 | NA | TRBJ2-3 | TRBV7-2 | few | CASNPDSRADTQYF | TGTGCCAGCAACCCAGACAGTAGAGCAGATACGCAGTATTTT
16 | NA | TRBJ2-3 | TRBV20-1 | NA | CSAKPPFGPSTDTQYF | TGCAGTGCCAAACCTCCCTTTGGACCTAGCACAGATACGCAGTATTTT
13 | NA | TRBJ1-1 | TRBV6-5 | few | CATYSRMGTEAFF | TGTGCCACCTACTCGCGAATGGGAACTGAAGCTTTCTTT
14 | TRBD1 | TRBJ1-3 | TRBV6-6 | NA | CASTSRQGGDTIYF | TGTGCCAGCACCTCCCGACAGGGCGGGGACACCATATATTTT
15 | NA | TRBJ2-3 | TRBV4-1 | NA | CASSPGGTGTDTQYF | TGCGCCAGCAGCCCTGGGGGAACCGGGACAGATACGCAGTATTTT
14 | NA | TRBJ2-1 | TRBV19 | NA | CASSIQGVDSEQFF | TGTGCCAGTAGTATTCAGGGTGTCGATAGTGAGCAGTTCTTC
14 | TRBD1 | TRBJ1-6 | TRBV6-6 | few | CASNNQGAESPLHF | TGTGCCAGCAACAATCAGGGGGCAGAGTCACCCCTCCACTTT
14 | NA | TRBJ2-2 | TRBV7-2 | few | CASSIGWETGELFF | TGTGCCAGCAGCATCGGGTGGGAGACCGGGGAGCTGTTTTTT
15 | NA | TRBJ1-1 | TRBV10-3 | NA | CAISDGGTGNTEAFF | TGTGCCATCAGTGATGGGGGGACGGGGAACACTGAAGCTTTCTTT
12 | NA | TRBJ2-1 | TRBV7-9 | NA | CASSLSEREQFF | TGTGCCAGCAGCCTCTCTGAGCGTGAGCAGTTCTTC
16 | NA | TRBJ1-5 | TRBV21-1 | NA | CASSKLAGSINQPQHF | TGTGCCAGCAGCAAACTGGCAGGCTCCATCAATCAGCCCCAGCATTTT
14 | NA | TRBJ1-2 | TRBV7-3 | NA | CASSSLRGPEGYTF | TGTGCCAGCAGCTCCCTCCGGGGACCCGAGGGCTACACCTTC
14 | NA | TRBJ2-3 | TRBV7-7 | NA | CASSQTGSADTQYF | TGTGCCAGCAGCCAAACAGGGTCGGCAGATACGCAGTATTTT
14 | NA | TRBJ2-3 | TRBV20-1 | NA | CSAPGRGRTDTQYF | TGCAGTGCTCCCGGGCGGGGCCGCACAGATACGCAGTATTTT
14 | NA | TRBJ1-2 | TRBV5-1 | few | CASSLGSVDYGYTF | TGCGCCAGCAGCTTGGGGTCCGTGGACTATGGCTACACCTTC
16 | TRBD2 | TRBJ2-3 | TRBV7-7 | NA | CASSAGTSVNTDTQYF | TGTGCTAGCAGCGCAGGGACTAGCGTTAACACAGATACGCAGTATTTT
11 | NA | TRBJ2-4 | TRBV7-2 | NA | CASSIGGIQYF | TGTGCCAGCAGCATTGGAGGCATTCAGTACTTC
15 | TRBD2 | TRBJ2-1 | TRBV5-4 | many | CASSLAGGKWNEQFF | TGTGCCAGCAGCTTGGCGGGGGGGAAGTGGAATGAGCAGTTCTTC
14 | NA | TRBJ2-1 | TRBV11-2 | NA | CASSPVGETGEQFF | TGTGCCAGCAGCCCGGTTGGGGAGACGGGCGAGCAGTTCTTC
15 | NA | TRBJ1-5 | TRBV18 | once | CASSPGSDSNQPQHF | TGTGCCAGCTCACCAGGCAGCGATAGCAATCAGCCCCAGCATTTT
13 | NA | TRBJ1-6 | TRBV27 | few | CASSSRQASALHF | TGTGCCAGCAGTTCCAGACAGGCTTCGGCCCTCCACTTT
11 | NA | TRBJ1-1 | TRBV20-1 | NA | CRPTQSTEAFF | TGCAGACCAACCCAGAGCACTGAAGCTTTCTTT
11 | NA | TRBJ2-3 | TRBV6-5 | few | CASRLSDTQYF | TGTGCCAGCCGACTGAGCGATACGCAGTATTTT
15 | NA | TRBJ2-5 | TRBV4-2 | few | CASSRGTPHQETQYF | TGTGCCAGCAGCCGGGGGACTCCCCATCAAGAGACCCAGTACTTC
16 | NA | TRBJ2-5 | TRBV7-2 | few | CASSLAPWRLQETQYF | TGTGCCAGCAGCTTAGCGCCATGGCGGCTCCAAGAGACCCAGTACTTC
15 | NA | TRBJ1-2 | TRBV29-1 | NA | CSVSPRFPANYGYTF | TGCAGCGTTAGTCCCAGATTCCCTGCTAACTATGGCTACACCTTC
14 | NA | TRBJ1-1 | TRBV29-1 | NA | CSVDGPGGGTEAFF | TGCAGCGTTGATGGTCCGGGAGGGGGCACTGAAGCTTTCTTT